These 4 T cell receptor beta chains originate from one sample sequenced in a study of T cell responses to AZD1222 COVID-19 vaccine. Some clones are missing from TCRdb's copy, which holds only in-frame ones; the method was immunoSEQ multiplex PCR. The sample includes more than 250,000 clones, approximately 93% of them seen just once. This material consisted of peripheral blood, taken on day 0 of AZD1222 vaccination. The receptors derive from an adult in good health.

The CDR3 region has the DNA TGTGCCAGCAGCACACCTTCCTACGAGCAGTACTTC. Translation: CASSTPSYEQYF. The chain links TRBV7-9 to TRBJ2-7; no clear D gene. Looked up from germline, CDR1 is SEHNR and CDR2 is FQNEAQ (reference sequence). There are 12 residues in the CDR3. V dropped 5 bases and J dropped 1 base, with 6 bases sitting between them. The variable domain in full, with the rest retrieved from reference TRBV7-9 and TRBJ2-7, is DTGVSQNPRHKITKRGQNVTFRCDPISEHNRLYWYRQTLGQGPEFLTYFQNEAQLEKSRLLSDRFSAERPKGSFSTLEIQRTEQGDSAMYLCASSTPSYEQYFGPGTRLTVT.

The chain links TRBV7-2 to TRBJ2-1; D perhaps matches TRBD2 (6 bases). Germline CDR1 and CDR2: SGHTA and FQGNSA. V was clipped by 4 bases and J by 7 bases, with 11 bases between them. This CDR3 has 13 residues. This CDR3 reads CASSSTRGNEQFF. Here the CDR3 DNA reads TGTGCCAGCAGCTCGACTAGAGGGAATGAGCAGTTCTTC.

The V and J genes are TRBV7-9 and TRBJ2-3, with D hard to call. This CDR3 is built from 12 residues. Trimming cost V 4 bases and J 8 bases, with 10 bases left between them. Germline-derived CDR1 and CDR2 are SEHNR and FQNEAQ (reference sequence). The DNA for the CDR3 is TGTGCCAGCAGCTCCACTCAAGCTACGCAGTATTTT. It specifies CASSSTQATQYF.

The chain uses TRBV5-1 and TRBJ2-3, with 13 bases identical to TRBD2. The ends lost 2 bases at V and 0 bases at J; junction bases unmatched: 3. Germline CDR1 reads SGHRS; CDR2 reads YFSETQ. This CDR3 region has 17 residues. CDR3 coding DNA: TGCGCCAGCAGCTTCGGGACTAGCGGGATTAGCACAGATACGCAGTATTTT. This sequence encodes CASSFGTSGISTDTQYF.